This T cell receptor beta chain was sequenced for a study of blood T cells in healthy people across ages. A second roughly 7 to 12 cycle PCR used barcoded and J-beta primers. MiXCR was run by TCRdb on the 5' RACE reads, yielding one entry per CDR3 protein. The sample has about 830,000 distinct CDR3 sequences; around 62% are singletons. The CDR3 is 17 residues long. After removal of 3 bases from V and 0 bases from J, the junction contained 7 bases not matched to a gene. CDR1 and CDR2 (germline): SGDLS, YYNGEE. The chain uses TRBV9 and TRBJ2-2; the match to TRBD1 covers 8 bases. This TCR derives from a man aged 30 to 45 in good health. Input material: blood. In DNA form, the CDR3 reads TGTGCCAGCAGCGAGCCCAGGGGACAGGCGAACACCGGGGAGCTGTTTTTT. It encodes CASSEPRGQANTGELFF.